The clone carrying this TCR beta chain has more than one count but fewer than ten. Its antigen is not identified. Via MiXCR, TCRdb re-called the 5' RACE reads, giving one row per CDR3 protein. The data contain 350,000 to 450,000 distinct CDR3 sequences, around 30% of them singletons. This specimen belongs to a study of T-cell memory formation after mild COVID-19. General study results and limits: Contracting clones from day 15 to 85 had balanced CD4/CD8; later expanders favoured CD4+.

This CDR3 has 15 residues. Trimming took off 6 bases at V and 2 bases at J, with 17 bases between the two ends. The receptor was isolated from an adult woman who had mild COVID-19 (a few samples of this study predate the infection). Cell type and time point are not known. Sequences were obtained from PBMCs or a T cell subset sorted from them (not recorded which). The rearrangement uses TRBV12-3 or TRBV12-4 and TRBJ2-7; no firm D call. Here the CDR3 reads CASRPRTPGAYEQYF. In DNA form, the CDR3 reads TGTGCCAGCAGGCCCCGGACCCCCGGTGCCTACGAGCAGTACTTC.